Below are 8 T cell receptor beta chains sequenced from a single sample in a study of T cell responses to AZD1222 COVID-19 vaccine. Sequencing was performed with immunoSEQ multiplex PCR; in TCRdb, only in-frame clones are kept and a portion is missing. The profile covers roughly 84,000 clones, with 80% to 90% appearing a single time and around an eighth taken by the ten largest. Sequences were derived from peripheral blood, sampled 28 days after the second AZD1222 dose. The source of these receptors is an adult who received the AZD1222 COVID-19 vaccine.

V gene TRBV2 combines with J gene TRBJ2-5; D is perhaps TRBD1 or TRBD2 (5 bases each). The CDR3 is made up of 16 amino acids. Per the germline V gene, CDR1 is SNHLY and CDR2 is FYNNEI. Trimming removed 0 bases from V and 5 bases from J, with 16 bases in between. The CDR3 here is CASSEARAGLFETQYF. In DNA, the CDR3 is TGTGCCAGCAGTGAAGCGCGGGCAGGGCTCTTCGAGACCCAGTACTTC.

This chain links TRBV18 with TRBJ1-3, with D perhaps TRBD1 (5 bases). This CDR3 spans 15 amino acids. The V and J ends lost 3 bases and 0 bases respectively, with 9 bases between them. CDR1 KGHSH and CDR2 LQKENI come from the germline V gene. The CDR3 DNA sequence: TGTGCCAGCTCACCGGAGGGGATCTCTGGAAACACCATATATTTT. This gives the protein CASSPEGISGNTIYF. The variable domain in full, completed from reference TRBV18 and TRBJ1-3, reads NAGVMQNPRHLVRRRGQEARLRCSPMKGHSHVYWYRQLPEEGLKFMVYLQKENIIDESGMPKERFSAEFPKEGPSILRIQQVVRGDSAAYFCASSPEGISGNTIYFGEGSWLTVV.

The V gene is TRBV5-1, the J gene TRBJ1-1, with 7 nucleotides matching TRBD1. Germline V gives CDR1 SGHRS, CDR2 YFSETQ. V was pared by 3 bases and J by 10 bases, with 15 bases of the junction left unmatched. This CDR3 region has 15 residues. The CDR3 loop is CASSSQGEAVTPAFF. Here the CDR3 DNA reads TGCGCCAGCAGCTCGCAGGGGGAGGCGGTCACGCCAGCTTTCTTT.

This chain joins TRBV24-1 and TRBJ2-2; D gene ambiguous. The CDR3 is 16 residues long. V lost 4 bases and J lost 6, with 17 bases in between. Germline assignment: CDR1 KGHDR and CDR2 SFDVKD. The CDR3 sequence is CATSDPNPTHSGELFF. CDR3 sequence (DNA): TGTGCCACCAGTGACCCCAACCCGACACACTCCGGGGAGCTGTTTTTT.

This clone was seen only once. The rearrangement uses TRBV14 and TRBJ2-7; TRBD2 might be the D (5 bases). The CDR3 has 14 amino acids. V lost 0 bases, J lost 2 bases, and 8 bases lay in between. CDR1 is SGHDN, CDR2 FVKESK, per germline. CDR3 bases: TGTGCCAGCAGCCAAGATAACGGGGCCTACGAGCAGTACTTC. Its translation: CASSQDNGAYEQYF. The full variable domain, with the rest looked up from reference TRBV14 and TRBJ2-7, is EAGVTQFPSHSVIEKGQTVTLRCDPISGHDNLYWYRRVMGKEIKFLLHFVKESKQDESGMPNNRFLAERTGGTYSTLKVQPAELEDSGVYFCASSQDNGAYEQYFGPGTRLTVT.

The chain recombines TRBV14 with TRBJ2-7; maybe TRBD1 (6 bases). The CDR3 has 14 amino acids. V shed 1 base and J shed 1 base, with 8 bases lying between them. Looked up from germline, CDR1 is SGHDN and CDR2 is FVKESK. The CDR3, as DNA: TGTGCCAGCAGCCAAGGAGGGGGATCCTACGAGCAGTACGTC. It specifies CASSQGGGSYEQYV.

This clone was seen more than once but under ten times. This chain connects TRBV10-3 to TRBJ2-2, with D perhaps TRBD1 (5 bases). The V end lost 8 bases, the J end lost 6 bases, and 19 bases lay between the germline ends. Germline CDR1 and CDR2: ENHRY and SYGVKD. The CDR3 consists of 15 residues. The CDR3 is CAISAKGAEAGELFF. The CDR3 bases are TGTGCCATCTCAGCGAAAGGGGCCGAGGCCGGGGAGCTGTTTTTT.

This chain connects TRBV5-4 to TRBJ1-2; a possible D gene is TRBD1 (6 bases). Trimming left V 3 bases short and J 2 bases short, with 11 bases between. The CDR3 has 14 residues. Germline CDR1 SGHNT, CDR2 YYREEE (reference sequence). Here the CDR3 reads CASSSDQGNYGYTF. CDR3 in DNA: TGTGCCAGCAGCTCGGACCAGGGGAACTATGGCTACACCTTC.